This T cell receptor beta chain was identified during a study of blood T cell repertoires in COVID-19. The wider study: Collection of acute and convalescent COVID-19 samples took place in the United States, Italy and Spain. T cells, B-cell-depleted T cells, or PBMCs supplied cDNA or gDNA.

In the authors' workflow: Reference gene primer amplification yielded estimated nucleated cell counts. The method was immunoSEQ multiplex PCR; TCRdb's version includes in-frame clones alone and lacks a portion of them. D and trimming come from the DNA, and the V and J calls and clone size come from that table. The sample lists 200,000 or so clones, 82% seen once, with 6% to 8% in the top ten. This CDR3 comprises 10 residues. Looked up from germline, CDR1 is DFQATT and CDR2 is SNEGSKA (reference sequence). V lost 6 bases and J 11 bases, leaving 13 bases between the germline ends. This clone was seen a single time.

The specimen was peripheral blood. This rearrangement joins TRBV20-1 to TRBJ1-1; a possible D gene is TRBD1 (6 bases). This clonotype was sampled from a human donor with acute or convalescent COVID-19. The donor label of this sample is uncertain. CDR3 loop: CSALTGSAFF. The CDR3 bases are TGCAGTGCCCTGACAGGATCCGCTTTCTTT.